This T cell receptor (beta chain) was identified in a study of blood T cell repertoires in COVID-19. Across the study: The origin of the acute and convalescent COVID-19 samples was the United States, Italy and Spain.

The CDR3 is 12 residues long. The V end lost 3 bases, the J end lost 5 bases, and 7 bases lay between the germline ends. Germline-derived CDR1 and CDR2 are SNHLY and FYNNEI. Methods used by the authors: Amplification of reference gene primers was used by the study to estimate nucleated cell counts. Assay used: immunoSEQ multiplex PCR; TCRdb lists only in-frame clones, some missing. The DNA gave D and trimming, while V, J and clone size come from that table. The sample holds roughly 200,000 clones, roughly 77% seen once. The rearrangement joins TRBV2 to TRBJ1-1; D gene ambiguous. This clonotype was sampled from a man aged 65-85 years with active or convalescent COVID-19. Sequencing used peripheral blood. The CDR3 loop reads CASSDPGTEAFF. CDR3 DNA: TGTGCCAGCAGTGACCCGGGTACTGAAGCTTTCTTT.